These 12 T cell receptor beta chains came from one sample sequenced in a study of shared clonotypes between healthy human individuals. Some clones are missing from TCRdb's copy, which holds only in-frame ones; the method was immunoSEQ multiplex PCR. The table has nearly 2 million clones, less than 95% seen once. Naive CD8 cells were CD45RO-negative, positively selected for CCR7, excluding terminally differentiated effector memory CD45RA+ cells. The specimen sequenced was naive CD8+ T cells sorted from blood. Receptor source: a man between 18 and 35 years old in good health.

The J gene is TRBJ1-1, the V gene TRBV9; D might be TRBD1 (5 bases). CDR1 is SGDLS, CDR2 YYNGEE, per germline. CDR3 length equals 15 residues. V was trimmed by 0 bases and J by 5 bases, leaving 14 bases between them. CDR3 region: CASSVDGGGGTEAFF. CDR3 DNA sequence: TGTGCCAGCAGCGTAGATGGCGGTGGGGGGACTGAAGCTTTCTTT.

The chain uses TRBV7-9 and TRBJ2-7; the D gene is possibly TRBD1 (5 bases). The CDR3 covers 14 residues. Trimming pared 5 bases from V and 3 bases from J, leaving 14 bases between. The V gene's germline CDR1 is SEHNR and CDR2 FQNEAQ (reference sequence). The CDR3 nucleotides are TGTGCCAGCAGCGCGGACGAACAGGTCTACGAGCAGTACTTC. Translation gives CASSADEQVYEQYF. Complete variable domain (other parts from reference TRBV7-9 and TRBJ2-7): DTGVSQNPRHKITKRGQNVTFRCDPISEHNRLYWYRQTLGQGPEFLTYFQNEAQLEKSRLLSDRFSAERPKGSFSTLEIQRTEQGDSAMYLCASSADEQVYEQYFGPGTRLTVT.

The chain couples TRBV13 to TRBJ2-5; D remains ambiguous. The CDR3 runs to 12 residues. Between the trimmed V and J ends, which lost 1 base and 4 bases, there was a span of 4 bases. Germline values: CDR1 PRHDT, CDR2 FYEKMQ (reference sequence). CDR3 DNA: TGTGCCAGCAGCTTAGTCCCAGAGACCCAGTACTTC. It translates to CASSLVPETQYF.

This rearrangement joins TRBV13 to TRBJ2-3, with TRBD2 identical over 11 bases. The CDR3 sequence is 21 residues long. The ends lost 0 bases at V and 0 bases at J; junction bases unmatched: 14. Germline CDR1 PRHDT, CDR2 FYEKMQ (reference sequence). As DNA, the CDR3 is TGTGCCAGCAGCTTAGGGGGCTCCCTCCTAGCGGGAGGTTCTAGCACAGATACGCAGTATTTT. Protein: CASSLGGSLLAGGSSTDTQYF.

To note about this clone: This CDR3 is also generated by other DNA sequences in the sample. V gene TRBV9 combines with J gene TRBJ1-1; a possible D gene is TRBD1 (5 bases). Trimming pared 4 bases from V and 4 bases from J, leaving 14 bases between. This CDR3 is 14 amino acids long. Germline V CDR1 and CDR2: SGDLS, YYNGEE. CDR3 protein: CASSPGGGITEAFF. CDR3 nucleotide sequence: TGTGCCAGCAGCCCCGGCGGGGGAATCACTGAAGCTTTCTTT.

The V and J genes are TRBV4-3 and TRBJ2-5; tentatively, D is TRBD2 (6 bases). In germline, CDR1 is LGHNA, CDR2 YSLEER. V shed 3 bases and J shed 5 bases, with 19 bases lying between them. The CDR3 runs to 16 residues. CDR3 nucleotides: TGCGCCAGCAGCCAGTGGGTGACGGGAGTCGGCGAGACCCAGTACTTC. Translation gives CASSQWVTGVGETQYF.

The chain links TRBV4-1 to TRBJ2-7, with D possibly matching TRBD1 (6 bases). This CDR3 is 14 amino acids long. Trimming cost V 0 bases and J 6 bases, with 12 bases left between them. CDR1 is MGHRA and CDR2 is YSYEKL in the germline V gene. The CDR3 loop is CASSQDRQGSEQYF. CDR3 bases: TGCGCCAGCAGCCAAGATCGGCAGGGGTCCGAGCAGTACTTC.

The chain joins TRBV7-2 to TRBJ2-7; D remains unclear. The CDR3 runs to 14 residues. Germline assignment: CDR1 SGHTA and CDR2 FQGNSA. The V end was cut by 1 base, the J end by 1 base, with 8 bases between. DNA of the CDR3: TGTGCCAGCAGCTTAGTTCCGGATTCCTACGAGCAGTACTTC. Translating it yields CASSLVPDSYEQYF.

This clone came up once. The CDR3 here is CASSPNGGGTGELFF. As DNA, the CDR3 is TGTGCCAGTAGCCCCAATGGGGGAGGCACCGGGGAGCTGTTTTTT. The chain links TRBV19 to TRBJ2-2, with D possibly TRBD2 on 6 matching bases. V was shortened by 6 bases and J by 4 bases, with 15 bases between the two germline ends. Germline V gene lookup returns CDR1 LNHDA and CDR2 SQIVND (reference sequence). The CDR3 totals 15 residues.

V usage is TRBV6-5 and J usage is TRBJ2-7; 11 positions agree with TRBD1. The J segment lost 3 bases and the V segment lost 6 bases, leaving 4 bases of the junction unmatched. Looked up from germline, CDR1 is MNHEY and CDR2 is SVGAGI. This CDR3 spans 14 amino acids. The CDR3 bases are TGTGCCAGCAGCGGGGGGACAGGGGGCTACGAGCAGTACTTC. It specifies CASSGGTGGYEQYF.

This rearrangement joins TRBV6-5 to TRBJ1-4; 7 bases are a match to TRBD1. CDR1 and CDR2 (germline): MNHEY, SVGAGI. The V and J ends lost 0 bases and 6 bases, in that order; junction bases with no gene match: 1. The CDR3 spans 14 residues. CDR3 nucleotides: TGTGCCAGCAGTTACTCCCAGGGGGATGAAAAACTGTTTTTT. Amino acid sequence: CASSYSQGDEKLFF.

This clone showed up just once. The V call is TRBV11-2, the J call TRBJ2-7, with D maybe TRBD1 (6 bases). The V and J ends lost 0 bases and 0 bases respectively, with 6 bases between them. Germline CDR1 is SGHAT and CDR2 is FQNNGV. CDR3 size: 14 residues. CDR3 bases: TGTGCCAGCAGCTTAGAGGACAGCTCCTACGAGCAGTACTTC. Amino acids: CASSLEDSSYEQYF.